This entry describes one T cell receptor (beta chain). Sequencing involved patients with CD8+CD57+ cell expansion previously shown by flow cytometry. These data are taken from a study of CD8+CD57+ T cells in acquired aplastic anemia. The length of the CDR3 is 13 residues. Trimming left V 0 bases short and J 1 base short, with 7 bases between. CDR1 and CDR2 (germline): SQVTM, ANQGSEA. Investigators profiled TCR beta VDJ and CDR3 from genomic DNA template. Via MiXCR, TCRdb re-called the reads, giving one row per CDR3 protein. The sample has 150,000 to 200,000 distinct CDR3 sequences, 63% seen once; the top ten hold about 42%.

The V call is TRBV29-1, the J call TRBJ2-7; possible D gene TRBD1, 6 bases. The sample taken for sequencing was sorted CD4+, CD8+, or CD8+CD57+ T cells (not recorded which) from PBMCs. The origin of this receptor is a human donor with aplastic anemia. CDR3 loop: CSVEEGQSYEQYF. In DNA form, the CDR3 reads TGCAGCGTTGAAGAAGGACAGTCCTACGAGCAGTACTTC.